This T cell receptor (beta chain) emerged from a study of T cell clones after liver transplantation. Study context: A pre-transplant mixed lymphocyte reaction with TCRbeta sequencing defined graft-donor-reactive clones followed in post-transplant blood. Samples came pre-transplant, pre-randomization before withdrawal, and post-randomization after withdrawal ended. Broader study findings: Conclusions were preliminary, with small, heterogeneous patient groups.

As regards this clone: Its target is not known.

The CDR3 loop spans 14 amino acids. Trimming pared 7 bases from V and 1 base from J, leaving 8 bases between. Germline-derived CDR1 and CDR2 are MDHEN and SYDVKM. This table comes from immunoSEQ multiplex PCR, and its TCRdb copy is limited to in-frame clones, with some not included. The sample has roughly 80,000 clones, roughly four fifths seen once. Sample: CD4+ T cells from blood, taken approximately 3.5 years after liver transplant. The TCR originated in a human patient who received a liver transplant. Among the T cells, some may be from the graft donor. This sequence joins TRBV28 and TRBJ2-6, with D tentatively TRBD2 (6 bases). CDR3 in DNA: TGTGCCAGCACCCGGGGGTCTGGGGCCAACGTCCTGACTTTC. This codes for CASTRGSGANVLTF. Variable domain in full (rest from reference TRBV28 and TRBJ2-6): DVKVTQSSRYLVKRTGEKVFLECVQDMDHENMFWYRQDPGLGLRLIYFSYDVKMKEKGDIPEGYSVSREKKERFSLILESASTNQTSMYLCASTRGSGANVLTFGAGSRLTVL.